A selection of T cell receptor beta chains follows, all from one sample in a study of blood T cell repertoires in COVID-19. Generated by immunoSEQ multiplex PCR, the TCRdb table keeps only in-frame clones and is missing some. The data contain around 380,000 clones, more than 75% of them singletons. The sample comprised peripheral blood. These receptors all stem from a human donor with acute or convalescent COVID-19. The donor label of this sample is uncertain. The CDR3 runs from the conserved cysteine through the conserved F or W. The D gene is left open where the match is weak. Size tells how often a clone was seen (once, few, many) or the class of an expanded clone, and some rows leave it out.

-	few	TRBV3-1/TRBV3-2	TRBJ1-2	CASSQESGVSIDGYTF	TGTGCCAGCAGCCAAGAGTCAGGGGTCTCGATCGATGGCTACACCTTC
-	-	TRBV29-1	TRBJ1-2	CSVAEGTYGYTF	TGCAGCGTTGCGGAAGGGACATATGGCTACACCTTC
-	once	TRBV4-2	TRBJ1-2	CASSQGAEINYGYTF	TGTGCCAGCAGCCAAGGGGCAGAGATTAACTATGGCTACACCTTC
-	-	TRBV7-8	TRBJ2-5	CASSYLPPKSYPQETQYF	TGTGCCAGCAGCTACTTACCCCCTAAATCCTACCCTCAAGAGACCCAGTACTTC
-	few	TRBV5-4	TRBJ1-6	CASSLAGIRGSPLHF	TGTGCCAGCAGCTTGGCAGGGATACGTGGTTCACCCCTCCACTTT
-	once	TRBV5-1	TRBJ2-1	CASSPPWDGGFNEQFF	TGCGCCAGCAGCCCCCCCTGGGACGGAGGGTTTAATGAGCAGTTCTTC
-	-	TRBV29-1	TRBJ2-1	CSVVVGIPSYNEQFF	TGCAGCGTTGTTGTGGGCATCCCCTCCTACAATGAGCAGTTCTTC
-	-	TRBV20-1	TRBJ2-2	CSASRQGRTGELFF	TGCAGTGCTAGTAGGCAGGGTAGAACCGGGGAGCTGTTTTTT
-	once	TRBV4-1	TRBJ2-2	CASSRGGANTGELFF	TGCGCCAGCAGCCGGGGGGGCGCGAACACCGGGGAGCTGTTTTTT
TRBD1	-	TRBV5-1	TRBJ1-4	CASSSGRTGKISNEKLFF	TGCGCCAGCAGCTCGGGTAGGACAGGGAAGATCAGTAATGAAAAACTGTTTTTT
-	-	TRBV5-1	TRBJ2-7	CASSSSATMPSWEQYF	TGCGCCAGCAGCTCCTCAGCGACTATGCCCTCCTGGGAGCAGTACTTC
-	-	TRBV28	TRBJ2-3	CASSSLGGADTQYF	TGTGCCAGCAGTTCCTTGGGGGGAGCAGATACGCAGTATTTT
TRBD1	-	TRBV10-2	TRBJ2-7	CASQEYRDRTYEQYF	TGCGCCAGCCAGGAATACCGGGACAGGACCTACGAGCAGTACTTC
-	once	TRBV5-1	TRBJ1-1	CASSLTQGTGTEAFF	TGCGCCAGCAGCTTAACCCAGGGAACGGGCACTGAAGCTTTCTTT
TRBD1	-	TRBV27	TRBJ1-1	CASSLHMDRANTEAFF	TGTGCCAGCAGTCTCCACATGGACAGGGCGAACACTGAAGCTTTCTTT
-	few	TRBV12-3/TRBV12-4	TRBJ1-2	CASSLGLAGYTF	TGTGCCAGCAGTTTAGGGTTGGCCGGCTACACCTTC
TRBD1	-	TRBV7-6	TRBJ1-4	CASSLAEGTGREKLFF	TGTGCCAGCAGCTTAGCGGAGGGGACAGGAAGAGAAAAACTGTTTTTT
TRBD1	-	TRBV15	TRBJ2-1	CATSLDRDGDEQFF	TGTGCCACCAGCCTCGACAGGGACGGGGATGAGCAGTTCTTC
TRBD1	-	TRBV28	TRBJ2-1	CASSGTGAFNEQFF	TGTGCCAGCAGCGGGACAGGGGCGTTTAATGAGCAGTTCTTC
-	-	TRBV2	TRBJ2-1	CASSNIYEQFF	TGTGCCAGCAGTAACATCTATGAGCAGTTCTTC
-	-	TRBV30	TRBJ1-1	CAWSPGQLPYTEAFF	TGTGCCTGGAGCCCTGGACAACTACCCTACACTGAAGCTTTCTTT
TRBD1	few	TRBV20-1	TRBJ1-1	CSASRGTGNTEAFF	TGCAGTGCTAGTAGGGGGACAGGGAACACTGAAGCTTTCTTT
TRBD2	-	TRBV27	TRBJ2-1	CASSSGLAGDNEQFF	TGTGCCAGCAGTTCCGGCCTAGCGGGGGACAATGAGCAGTTCTTC
-	-	TRBV19	TRBJ1-1	CASSAYGNLDTEAFF	TGTGCCAGTAGTGCCTACGGGAATCTGGACACTGAAGCTTTCTTT
-	-	TRBV28	TRBJ2-5	CASSLFSGQETQYF	TGTGCCAGCAGTTTGTTCTCAGGGCAAGAGACCCAGTACTTC
-	-	TRBV5-6	TRBJ2-1	CASSLLASYNEQFF	TGTGCCAGCAGCTTGCTAGCCTCCTACAATGAGCAGTTCTTC
TRBD1	-	TRBV18	TRBJ1-2	CASFPTGGYGYTF	TGTGCCAGCTTCCCGACAGGGGGCTATGGCTACACCTTC
-	-	TRBV14	TRBJ2-5	CASSPGRRLDPRRWTQYF	TGTGCCAGCAGCCCCGGAAGGCGGCTGGATCCCCGACGGTGGACCCAGTACTTC
TRBD1	-	TRBV6-1	TRBJ1-5	CASSDAGTGGNQPQHF	TGTGCCAGCAGTGATGCCGGGACAGGGGGCAATCAGCCCCAGCATTTT
-	-	TRBV28	TRBJ2-7	CASRPGHSSYEQYF	TGTGCCAGCAGACCGGGACACAGCTCCTACGAGCAGTACTTC
-	-	TRBV7-8	TRBJ1-5	CASSLALGRGNHQPQHF	TGTGCCAGCAGCTTAGCGCTTGGCAGGGGAAATCATCAGCCCCAGCATTTT
TRBD2	-	TRBV30	TRBJ2-1	CAWLAGGVSYNEQFF	TGTGCCTGGCTAGCGGGGGGGGTTTCCTACAATGAGCAGTTCTTC
-	-	TRBV6-5	TRBJ1-3	CASSRGWGGGNTIYF	TGTGCCAGCAGTCGGGGTTGGGGTGGTGGAAACACCATATATTTT
TRBD1	-	TRBV28	TRBJ2-6	CASSLPPGQGAGANVLTF	TGTGCCAGCAGTTTGCCGCCGGGACAGGGGGCTGGGGCCAACGTCCTGACTTTC
-	-	TRBV24-1	TRBJ1-1	CATSDLAGEAFF	TGTGCCACCAGTGATTTGGCGGGCGAAGCTTTCTTT
-	-	TRBV6-5	TRBJ2-5	CASSYTQGTQETQYF	TGTGCCAGCAGTTACACACAGGGAACGCAAGAGACCCAGTACTTC